A selection of T cell receptor beta chains follows, all from one sample in a study of T cells in localized non-small cell lung cancer. Clones were sequenced by immunoSEQ multiplex PCR, and TCRdb holds only the in-frame ones, with some missing. Of around 2,700 clones in the sample, approximately 25% are singletons; the top ten hold 16%. The specimen comprised lung tumor tissue, sampled before any cancer treatment. The receptors here all came from a male donor aged 60 or over with stage I lung adenocarcinoma. CDR3s include the opening cysteine and the closing phenylalanine or tryptophan. The D gene is left open where the match is weak. Clone size is shown for a subset of rows, as once, few, many or a class of expanded clone.

V	size	J	D	CDR3	DNA
TRBV11-3	few	TRBJ2-4	-	CASSLSQGASIQYF	TGTGCCAGCAGCTTGAGCCAGGGCGCCAGCATTCAGTACTTC
TRBV28	few	TRBJ2-7	TRBD1	CASSGPTGREQYF	TGTGCCAGCAGTGGACCGACAGGGCGAGAGCAGTACTTC
TRBV9	-	TRBJ2-5	-	CASSELRETQYF	TGTGCCAGCAGTGAGTTACGGGAGACCCAGTACTTC
TRBV1	-	TRBJ2-3	-	CASSHITGGGRDTDTQYF	TGCGCCAGCAGCCATATCACCGGGGGGGGCCGGGACACAGATACGCAGTATTTT
TRBV11-3	few	TRBJ2-5	-	CASSLVGRGETQYF	TGTGCCAGCAGCTTAGTGGGCAGGGGAGAGACCCAGTACTTC
TRBV6-8	medium-sized	TRBJ2-2	-	CATRVGAYTGELFF	TGTGCCACCAGAGTCGGGGCTTACACCGGGGAGCTGTTTTTT
TRBV19	-	TRBJ1-1	TRBD1	CASSVRTGGITEAFF	TGTGCCAGTAGTGTCCGGACAGGGGGCATCACTGAAGCTTTCTTT
TRBV19	-	TRBJ1-1	-	CASKEDLNTEAFF	TGTGCCAGTAAGGAGGATCTGAACACTGAAGCTTTCTTT
TRBV9	-	TRBJ1-1	-	CASSVAWVNTEAFF	TGTGCCAGCAGCGTAGCTTGGGTGAACACTGAAGCTTTCTTT
TRBV7-5	-	TRBJ2-3	-	CASSLDGLDSTDTQYF	TGTGCCAGCAGCTTAGATGGCCTCGACAGCACAGATACGCAGTATTTT
TRBV28	-	TRBJ1-5	TRBD1	CATQPDRGIDSNQPQHF	TGTGCCACCCAACCGGACAGGGGTATCGATAGCAATCAGCCCCAGCATTTT
TRBV11-3	few	TRBJ2-1	-	CASSLVGLGASFGEQFF	TGTGCCAGCAGCTTAGTGGGCCTCGGGGCTAGTTTTGGTGAGCAGTTCTTC
TRBV9	-	TRBJ1-6	-	CASSVGAELNSPLHF	TGTGCCAGCAGCGTAGGGGCAGAGTTGAATTCACCCCTCCACTTT
TRBV11-3	-	TRBJ2-5	-	CASSPGTSQETQYF	TGTGCCAGCAGCCCCGGGACAAGTCAAGAGACCCAGTACTTC
TRBV6-8	medium-sized	TRBJ2-1	-	CASSDLGAGEQFF	TGTGCCAGCAGTGACCTCGGGGCGGGTGAGCAGTTCTTC
TRBV10-2	-	TRBJ1-1	-	CASSERTKMGNTEAFF	TGCGCCAGCAGTGAGAGGACCAAGATGGGGAACACTGAAGCTTTCTTT
TRBV28	few	TRBJ1-1	TRBD1	CASSLGTALNTEAFF	TGTGCCAGCAGTTTGGGGACAGCCCTGAACACTGAAGCTTTCTTT
TRBV7-4	few	TRBJ2-1	-	CASSPSFRNEQFF	TGTGCCAGCAGCCCATCCTTTCGAAATGAGCAGTTCTTC
TRBV28	-	TRBJ2-4	-	CASRVGSGTKNIQYF	TGTGCCAGCAGGGTTGGGAGCGGCACCAAAAACATTCAGTACTTC
TRBV19	-	TRBJ1-4	TRBD1	CASQGAGEKLFF	TGTGCCAGCCAGGGGGCAGGTGAAAAACTGTTTTTT
TRBV19	once	TRBJ1-2	-	CASSPSGVVYGYTF	TGTGCCAGTAGTCCTTCCGGGGTCGTCTATGGCTACACCTTC
TRBV23-1	few	TRBJ2-1	TRBD1	CASSQVRGDRGFVRLYNEQFF	TGCGCCAGCAGCCAAGTTCGTGGAGACAGGGGGTTTGTGCGACTCTACAATGAGCAGTTCTTC
TRBV9	-	TRBJ2-2	TRBD2	CASSVAGLVATGELFF	TGTGCCAGCAGCGTAGCAGGACTAGTGGCCACCGGGGAGCTGTTTTTT
TRBV12-5	-	TRBJ2-5	-	CASGLVGGRVGETQYF	TGTGCTAGTGGTTTGGTAGGGGGGCGGGTCGGAGAGACCCAGTACTTC
TRBV29-1	-	TRBJ2-1	-	CSSLGTVGNEQFF	TGCAGTTCCCTTGGGACGGTCGGCAATGAGCAGTTCTTC
TRBV5-1	-	TRBJ1-6	-	CASSFKARLNSPLHF	TGCGCCAGCAGCTTCAAGGCCAGGTTGAATTCACCCCTCCACTTT
TRBV11-3	medium-sized	TRBJ2-7	-	CASTEFRTATYEQYF	TGTGCCAGCACCGAATTCAGGACGGCGACCTACGAGCAGTACTTC
TRBV6-8	-	TRBJ2-3	-	CASRPSGSTDTQYF	TGTGCCAGCAGACCCAGCGGATCCACAGATACGCAGTATTTT
TRBV6-8	-	TRBJ1-1	-	CASLRSGFSTEAFF	TGTGCCAGCCTTAGGTCCGGTTTCAGCACTGAAGCTTTCTTT
TRBV11-3	-	TRBJ2-5	-	CASSPDGNQETQYF	TGTGCCAGCAGCCCGGACGGGAATCAAGAGACCCAGTACTTC
TRBV9	few	TRBJ2-1	TRBD2	CASSLTSGGREQFF	TGTGCCAGCAGCCTCACTAGCGGGGGGCGTGAGCAGTTCTTC
TRBV14	-	TRBJ2-2	-	CASSRTNRAGELFF	TGTGCCAGCAGCCGAACCAACAGGGCCGGGGAGCTGTTTTTT
TRBV9	-	TRBJ2-7	TRBD1	CASSQRTGEQYF	TGTGCCAGCAGCCAGAGGACAGGGGAGCAGTACTTC
TRBV11-3	medium-sized	TRBJ1-4	-	CASSLMSRWGKEKLFF	TGTGCCAGCAGCTTAATGTCCAGGTGGGGGAAGGAAAAACTGTTTTTT
TRBV11-3	large	TRBJ2-5	TRBD2	CASSFLLAGTQETQYF	TGTGCCAGCAGCTTTTTGTTAGCGGGGACCCAAGAGACCCAGTACTTC
TRBV6-8	medium-sized	TRBJ1-4	-	CASSYSRQLPNEKLFF	TGTGCCAGCAGTTACTCGCGGCAGCTCCCTAATGAAAAACTGTTTTTT
TRBV18	-	TRBJ2-6	TRBD1	CASSPPGQGVSGANVLTF	TGTGCCAGCTCACCTCCGGGACAGGGCGTCTCTGGGGCCAACGTCCTGACTTTC
TRBV6-8	-	TRBJ2-1	-	CASSYVGGAGNEQFF	TGTGCCAGCAGTTACGTCGGGGGAGCGGGCAATGAGCAGTTCTTC
TRBV28	few	TRBJ1-1	-	CASRPSGAVIAFF	TGTGCCAGCAGGCCCTCAGGGGCAGTGATAGCTTTCTTT
TRBV12-1	large	TRBJ2-7	-	CASSAPTGTSHEQYF	TGTGCCAGCAGCGCCCCTACCGGGACAAGCCACGAGCAGTACTTC
TRBV19	-	TRBJ2-2	TRBD1	CASSARQGAGTGELFF	TGTGCCAGTAGTGCGCGACAGGGGGCGGGCACCGGGGAGCTGTTTTTT
TRBV11-3	few	TRBJ2-7	TRBD1	CASSLGDRAREQYF	TGTGCCAGCAGCTTAGGGGACAGGGCTAGAGAGCAGTACTTC
TRBV11-3	-	TRBJ2-3	TRBD1	CASSWRTGGADTQYF	TGTGCCAGCAGCTGGCGGACAGGGGGCGCAGATACGCAGTATTTT
TRBV28	-	TRBJ1-4	-	CASSLFAGGLGEKLFF	TGTGCCAGCAGTTTATTCGCAGGAGGTTTGGGTGAAAAACTGTTTTTT
TRBV19	-	TRBJ1-5	-	CASSTDRWQPQHF	TGTGCCAGTAGTACCGACAGATGGCAGCCCCAGCATTTT
TRBV19	-	TRBJ2-2	-	CASETSSLNTGELFF	TGTGCCAGCGAGACAAGTAGCTTGAACACCGGGGAGCTGTTTTTT
TRBV6-8	-	TRBJ1-5	-	CASSYSRRDQPQHF	TGTGCCAGCAGTTACTCAAGAAGGGATCAGCCCCAGCATTTT
TRBV29-1	few	TRBJ1-1	-	CSVELVVNTEAFF	TGCAGCGTTGAATTGGTCGTGAACACTGAAGCTTTCTTT
TRBV30	-	TRBJ2-5	-	CAWTGQQETQYF	TGTGCCTGGACAGGCCAACAAGAGACCCAGTACTTC